The text below deals with one TCR beta chain. Antigen specificity is unknown. This entry belongs to a study of graft-versus-host responses after intestinal transplantation. Study information: Induction using anti-thymocyte globulin, followed by tacrolimus and steroids for roughly 3 years, was given to all recipients. Whole-study results and caveats: GvH clones detected in recipient marrow included some appearing first in ileum or blood. An association linked early post-transplant HvG declines with peak circulating GvH clone levels. Graft-donor T cell macrochimerism coincided with high graft-versus-host to host-versus-graft clonal ratios in allografts.

Here immunoSEQ multiplex PCR was the method, and the copy in TCRdb shows in-frame clones only, minus some. The data show almost 55,000 clones, about 89% seen once. With V trimmed by 1 base and J by 1 base, 2 bases remained unmatched. The CDR3 is made up of 16 amino acids. From germline, CDR1 is MGHRA and CDR2 YSYEKL. This specimen was PBMCs, taken roughly 680 days after intestinal transplant. This TCR came from a human patient who received an intestinal transplant, so some T cells may come from the graft donor. V gene TRBV4-1 combines with J gene TRBJ2-4, with TRBD1 matching 9 bases. The CDR3 nucleotides read TGCGCCAGCAGCCAAGTAGGACAGGGGGCCAAAAACATTCAGTACTTC. It translates to CASSQVGQGAKNIQYF.